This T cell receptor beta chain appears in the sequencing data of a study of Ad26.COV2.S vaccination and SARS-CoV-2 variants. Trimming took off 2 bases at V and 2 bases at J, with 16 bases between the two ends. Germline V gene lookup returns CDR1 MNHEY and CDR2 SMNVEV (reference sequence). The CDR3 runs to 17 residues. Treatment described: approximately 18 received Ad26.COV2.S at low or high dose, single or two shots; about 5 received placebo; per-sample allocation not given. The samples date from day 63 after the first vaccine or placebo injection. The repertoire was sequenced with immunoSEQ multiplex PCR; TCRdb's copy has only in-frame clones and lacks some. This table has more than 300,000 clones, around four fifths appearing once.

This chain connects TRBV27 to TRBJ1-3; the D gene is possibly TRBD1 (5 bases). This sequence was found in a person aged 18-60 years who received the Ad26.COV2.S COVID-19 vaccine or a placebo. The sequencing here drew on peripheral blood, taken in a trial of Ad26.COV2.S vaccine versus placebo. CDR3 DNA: TGTGCCAGCAGTTTAGGGCCGCCGGGGCGTCCTGGAAACACCATATATTTT. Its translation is CASSLGPPGRPGNTIYF.